Shown below are 22 T cell receptor beta chains from a single sample sequenced in a study of T cell changes during pregnancy in multiple sclerosis. Libraries were prepared by immunoSEQ multiplex PCR; TCRdb keeps only in-frame clonotypes and omits some of them. Of approximately 130,000 clones listed, less than 97% are singletons. Material: peripheral blood, obtained after pregnancy. Receptor source: a female donor with multiple sclerosis, enrolled in a pregnancy study.

The CDR3 DNA reads TGTGCCAGCAGCTTAACGGGGCGGGGTAATGAAAAACTGTTTTTT. It is translated as CASSLTGRGNEKLFF. The chain recombines TRBV7-3 with TRBJ1-4; weak D call: TRBD1 (5 bases). The length of the CDR3 is 15 residues. Trimming cost V 0 bases and J 4 bases, with 9 bases left between them. Germline V lookup: CDR1 SGHTA, CDR2 FQGTGA.

The V gene is TRBV5-1, the J gene TRBJ1-1, with 8 nucleotides matching TRBD1. The germline gives CDR1 SGHRS, CDR2 YFSETQ. This CDR3 has 15 residues. The ends lost 4 bases at V and 5 bases at J; junction bases unmatched: 10. CDR3 sequence reads: CASSVDGQGPTEAFF. The CDR3 DNA follows: TGCGCCAGCAGCGTCGACGGACAGGGACCAACTGAAGCTTTCTTT.

The chain combines TRBV28 with TRBJ1-3; 8 bases align to TRBD1. This CDR3 comprises 15 residues. Germline-derived CDR1 and CDR2 are MDHEN and SYDVKM. The ends lost 5 bases at V and 3 bases at J; junction bases unmatched: 6. The CDR3 spells CASSPDREYGNTIYF. CDR3 in DNA: TGTGCCAGCAGTCCGGACAGGGAGTATGGAAACACCATATATTTT.

The V gene is TRBV11-2, the J gene TRBJ2-1; 7 bases fit TRBD2. The CDR3 spans 14 residues. Germline V lookup: CDR1 SGHAT, CDR2 FQNNGV. V lost 1 base, J lost 10 bases, and 7 bases stayed unmatched. In DNA form, the CDR3 reads TGTGCCAGCAGCTTAGGCGGGAGCCCCATCGAGCAGTTCTTC. This encodes CASSLGGSPIEQFF. The full variable domain, in which reference TRBV11-2 and TRBJ2-1 provide the parts outside the CDR3, is EAGVAQSPRYKIIEKRQSVAFWCNPISGHATLYWYQQILGQGPKLLIQFQNNGVVDDSQLPKDRFSAERLKGVDSTLKIQPAKLEDSAVYLCASSLGGSPIEQFFGPGTRLTVL.

The chain employs TRBV2 and TRBJ1-1; D unresolved. Germline assignment: CDR1 SNHLY and CDR2 FYNNEI. Trimming shortened V by 7 bases and J by 6 bases, and 6 bases separated the two germline ends. This CDR3 has 10 residues. CDR3 amino acids: CASISSEAFF. CDR3 in DNA: TGTGCCAGCATCTCCTCTGAAGCTTTCTTT. Based on the CDR3 plus reference TRBV2 and TRBJ1-1, the full variable domain is EPEVTQTPSHQVTQMGQEVILRCVPISNHLYFYWYRQILGQKVEFLVSFYNNEISEKSEIFDDQFSVERPDGSNFTLKIRSTKLEDSAMYFCASISSEAFFGQGTRLTVV.

The chain uses TRBV5-4 and TRBJ2-7; 11 bases fit TRBD1. Germline CDR1 and CDR2: SGHNT and YYREEE (reference sequence). The CDR3 spans 15 residues. Trimming took 4 bases from V and 3 from J; bases not matched to a gene: 6. CDR3: CASSPGQGALYEQYF. The CDR3 DNA follows: TGTGCCAGCAGCCCCGGACAGGGGGCTCTCTACGAGCAGTACTTC.

The chain recombines TRBV7-9 with TRBJ2-7; 8 bases align to TRBD1. CDR3 length: 16 amino acids. Germline CDR1 is SEHNR and CDR2 is FQNEAQ (reference sequence). J was trimmed by 3 bases and V by 1 base; bases with no gene match: 8. The CDR3 loop is CASSLEFPGQDYEQYF. As DNA, the CDR3 is TGTGCCAGCAGCTTAGAGTTCCCGGGACAGGACTACGAGCAGTACTTC. Filled out from reference TRBV7-9 and TRBJ2-7, the complete variable domain reads DTGVSQNPRHKITKRGQNVTFRCDPISEHNRLYWYRQTLGQGPEFLTYFQNEAQLEKSRLLSDRFSAERPKGSFSTLEIQRTEQGDSAMYLCASSLEFPGQDYEQYFGPGTRLTVT.

This chain links TRBV7-9 with TRBJ2-7, with D hard to call. There are 11 residues in the CDR3. Germline V CDR1 and CDR2: SEHNR, FQNEAQ (reference sequence). The germline V and J ends were trimmed by 4 bases and 3 bases, with 4 bases remaining between them. This CDR3 is CASSSFYEQYF. CDR3 bases: TGTGCCAGCAGCTCCTTCTACGAGCAGTACTTC.

The chain combines TRBV6-5 with TRBJ2-7; perhaps TRBD1 as D (7 bases). The germline V gene encodes CDR1 MNHEY and CDR2 SVGAGI. Between the trimmed V and J ends, which lost 2 bases and 4 bases, there was a span of 18 bases. The CDR3 covers 16 residues. CDR3: CASSYGQGGLGYEQYF. In nucleotides, the CDR3 is TGTGCCAGCAGTTACGGTCAGGGGGGCCTTGGGTACGAGCAGTACTTC.

The V gene is TRBV7-6, the J gene TRBJ2-4; the D gene is possibly TRBD2 (5 bases). The CDR3 is 16 amino acids. CDR1 is SGHVS and CDR2 is FNYEAQ in the germline V gene. Trimming shortened V by 5 bases and J by 0 bases, and 14 bases separated the two germline ends. CDR3 protein: CASSPGLMLAKNIQYF. In DNA, the CDR3 is TGTGCCAGCAGCCCAGGACTGATGCTAGCCAAAAACATTCAGTACTTC.

The chain combines TRBV7-8 with TRBJ1-2, with 7 bases matching TRBD1. Germline lookup yields CDR1 SGHVS and CDR2 FQNEAQ. V shed 2 bases, J shed 4 bases, and the junction held 10 bases outside the gene matches. The CDR3 totals 16 residues. The CDR3, as DNA: TGTGCCAGCAGCTTATCGGGGACAGAATGGAGCTATGGCTACACCTTC. This translates into CASSLSGTEWSYGYTF.

The chain employs TRBV7-6 and TRBJ2-5, with 10 positions matching TRBD2. The V segment lost 0 bases and the J segment 1 base; nucleotides outside the gene matches: 5. This CDR3 is built from 17 residues. Germline CDR1 SGHVS, CDR2 FNYEAQ. The CDR3 nucleotides are TGTGCCAGCAGCTTAGCCGCGGGACTAGCGTTCCAAGAGACCCAGTACTTC. Protein: CASSLAAGLAFQETQYF.

The chain uses TRBV15 and TRBJ2-1, with 7 nucleotides matching TRBD1. The CDR3 length is 15 residues. Germline trimming cut 4 bases from V and 0 bases from J; bases unmatched to any gene: 3. Germline CDR1 is LNHNV and CDR2 is YYDKDF (reference sequence). The CDR3 reads CATSTNRGSYNEQFF. The CDR3 nucleotides read TGTGCCACCAGCACAAACAGGGGCTCCTACAATGAGCAGTTCTTC.

The CDR3 DNA reads as TGTGCCAGCAGCTTAAGGTCCCCTCCGCGGGACTACGAGCAGTACTTC. Protein: CASSLRSPPRDYEQYF. The V and J genes are TRBV7-2 and TRBJ2-7; D possibly corresponds to TRBD2 (6 bases). The CDR3 consists of 16 residues. CDR1 SGHTA and CDR2 FQGNSA come from the germline V gene. The V end was cut by 2 bases, the J end by 3 bases, with 17 bases between.

The rearrangement uses TRBV6-4 and TRBJ2-2, with D tentatively TRBD1 (5 bases). The V end was cut by 6 bases, the J end by 5 bases, with 13 bases between. The CDR3 contains 14 residues. CDR1 MRHNA and CDR2 SNTAGT come from the germline V gene. The CDR3 region is CASRPSAGTGELFF. The CDR3 DNA reads TGTGCCAGCAGACCCTCCGCAGGGACCGGGGAGCTGTTTTTT.

The CDR3 region has the DNA TGTGCCAGCAGACTCGCGGGGCTGGGGGAGACCCAGTACTTC. This codes for CASRLAGLGETQYF. V usage is TRBV28 and J usage is TRBJ2-5; possibly TRBD2 for D (6 bases). The V end lost 6 bases, the J end lost 5 bases, and 16 bases lay between the germline ends. The CDR3 is 14 amino acids. CDR1 and CDR2 (germline): MDHEN, SYDVKM. Full variable domain (outside the CDR3, taken from reference TRBV28 and TRBJ2-5): DVKVTQSSRYLVKRTGEKVFLECVQDMDHENMFWYRQDPGLGLRLIYFSYDVKMKEKGDIPEGYSVSREKKERFSLILESASTNQTSMYLCASRLAGLGETQYFGPGTRLLVL.

This chain uses TRBV6-1 with TRBJ1-5; the D gene is possibly TRBD1 (5 bases). The CDR3 sequence is 14 residues long. Germline assignment: CDR1 MNHNS and CDR2 SASEGT. The germline V and J ends were trimmed by 2 bases and 4 bases, with 9 bases remaining between them. The chain's CDR3 is CASSEPGLNQPQHF. In DNA, the CDR3 is TGTGCCAGCAGTGAACCGGGACTTAATCAGCCCCAGCATTTT.

This chain links TRBV19 with TRBJ2-1, with D perhaps matching TRBD2 (5 bases). This CDR3 has 13 residues. V lost 6 bases and J 5 bases, leaving 11 bases between the germline ends. CDR1 and CDR2 (germline): LNHDA, SQIVND (reference sequence). The CDR3 protein is CASRVGNNNEQFF. Written as DNA, the CDR3 is TGTGCCAGTAGAGTCGGGAATAACAATGAGCAGTTCTTC.

This chain joins TRBV18 and TRBJ1-1; D gene unclear. Germline V gene data show CDR1 as KGHSH and CDR2 as LQKENI. The CDR3 covers 12 residues. The V gene lost 2 bases and the J gene lost 6 bases, with 7 bases spanning the gap. The CDR3 sequence is CASSPSSAEAFF. DNA of the CDR3: TGTGCCAGCTCACCATCGTCAGCTGAAGCTTTCTTT. Variable domain in full (rest from reference TRBV18 and TRBJ1-1): NAGVMQNPRHLVRRRGQEARLRCSPMKGHSHVYWYRQLPEEGLKFMVYLQKENIIDESGMPKERFSAEFPKEGPSILRIQQVVRGDSAAYFCASSPSSAEAFFGQGTRLTVV.

The J gene is TRBJ2-3, the V gene TRBV4-2, with 8 bases lining up with TRBD1. J lost 3 bases, V lost 1 base, and 3 bases had no gene match. This CDR3 region has 15 residues. Germline V gives CDR1 LGHNA, CDR2 YNFKEQ. The CDR3 is CASSQGDRKTDTQYF. DNA of the CDR3: TGTGCCAGCAGCCAAGGGGACAGGAAGACAGATACGCAGTATTTT.

This sequence joins TRBV5-1 and TRBJ2-1, with 9 positions matching TRBD2. The trim removed 5 bases at V and 6 bases at J, leaving 6 bases unmatched. This CDR3 is 14 amino acids long. The germline gives CDR1 SGHRS, CDR2 YFSETQ. CDR3 loop: CASRKGLAFNEQFF. For the CDR3, the DNA is TGCGCCAGCAGGAAGGGACTAGCATTCAATGAGCAGTTCTTC.

The chain carries TRBV7-6 and TRBJ2-6, with 11 bases aligning to TRBD2. Germline loops: CDR1 SGHVS, CDR2 FNYEAQ. The junction had 4 bases not matched to a gene; V was cut back by 0 bases and J by 3 bases. The CDR3 loop spans 18 amino acids. The CDR3 here is CASSLALAGEVGANVLTF. The CDR3 DNA is TGTGCCAGCAGCTTAGCACTAGCGGGAGAGGTTGGGGCCAACGTCCTGACTTTC.